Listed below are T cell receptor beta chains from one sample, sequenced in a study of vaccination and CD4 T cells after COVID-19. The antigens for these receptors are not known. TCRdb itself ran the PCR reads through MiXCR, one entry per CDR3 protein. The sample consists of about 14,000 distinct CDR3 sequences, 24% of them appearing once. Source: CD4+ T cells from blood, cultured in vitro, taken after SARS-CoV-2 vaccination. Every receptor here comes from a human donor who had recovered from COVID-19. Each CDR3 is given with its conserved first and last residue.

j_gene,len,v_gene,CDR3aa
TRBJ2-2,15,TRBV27,CASRLAGLDTGELFF
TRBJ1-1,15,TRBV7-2,CASSLVTDRAAAAFF
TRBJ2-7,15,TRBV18,CASSPTFPFRDEQYF
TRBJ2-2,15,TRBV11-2,CASSLGQGFTGELFF
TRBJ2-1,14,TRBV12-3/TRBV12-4,CASSFGSGRVEQFF
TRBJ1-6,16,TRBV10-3,CAIRTDPGTGNSPLHF
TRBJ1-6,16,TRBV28,CASSLPRTGTNSPLHF
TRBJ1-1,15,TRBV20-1,CSARAWGRGYTEAFF
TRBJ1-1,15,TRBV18,CASSSQRGLNTEAFF
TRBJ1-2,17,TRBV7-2,CASSLDELGASNYGYTF
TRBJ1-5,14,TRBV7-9,CASSRTGLVQPQHF
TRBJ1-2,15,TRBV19,CASSPQGTVNYGYTF
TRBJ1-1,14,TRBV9,CASKDRQMNTEAFF
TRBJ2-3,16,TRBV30,CAWSVVLAGGSDTQYF
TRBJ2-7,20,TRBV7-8,CASSLVRAVIQRTSRDEQYF